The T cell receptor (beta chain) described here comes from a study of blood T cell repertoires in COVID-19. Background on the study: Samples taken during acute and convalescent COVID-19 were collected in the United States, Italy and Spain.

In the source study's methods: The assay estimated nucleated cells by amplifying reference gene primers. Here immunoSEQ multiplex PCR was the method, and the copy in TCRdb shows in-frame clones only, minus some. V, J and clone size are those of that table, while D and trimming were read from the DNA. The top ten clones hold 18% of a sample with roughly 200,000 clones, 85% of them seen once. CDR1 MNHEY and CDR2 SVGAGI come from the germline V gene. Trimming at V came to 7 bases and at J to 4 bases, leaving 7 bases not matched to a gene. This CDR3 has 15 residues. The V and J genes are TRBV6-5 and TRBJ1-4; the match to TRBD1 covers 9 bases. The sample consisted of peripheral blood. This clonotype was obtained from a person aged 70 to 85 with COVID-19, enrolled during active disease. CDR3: CASTGPGQGNEKLFF. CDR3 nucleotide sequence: TGTGCCAGCACCGGACCGGGACAGGGTAATGAAAAACTGTTTTTT.